This T cell receptor (beta chain) was sequenced during a study of identical twins. Trimming took off 3 bases at V and 11 bases at J, with 20 bases between the two ends. The CDR3 has 14 amino acids. Germline V lookup: CDR1 DFQATT, CDR2 SNEGSKA (reference sequence). TCRdb reprocessed the 5' RACE reads with MiXCR, giving one entry per CDR3 protein. The data contain some 690,000 distinct CDR3 sequences, about 20% of them singletons. These data were also filed under a second study, of T cells expressing NK-cell markers.

The rearrangement links TRBV20-1 to TRBJ2-4; D is perhaps TRBD1 (6 bases). The sequence derives from a woman under 30 in good health. The sample was PBMCs. This CDR3 is CSASKDSVGVVQYF. CDR3 nucleotide sequence: TGCAGTGCTAGTAAGGACAGCGTCGGGGTGGTTCAGTACTTC.